What follows describes a single T cell receptor (beta chain). This specimen belongs to a study of blood T cell repertoires in COVID-19. This CDR3 has 19 amino acids. The J segment lost 3 bases and the V segment lost 4 bases, leaving 11 bases of the junction unmatched. Germline assignment: CDR1 KGHDR and CDR2 SFDVKD. The method was immunoSEQ multiplex PCR; TCRdb's version includes in-frame clones alone and lacks a portion of them. The repertoire holds some 490,000 clones, with approximately 85% as singletons. The chain is built from TRBV24-1 and TRBJ2-5; TRBD2 agrees at 15 bases. The sequenced sample was peripheral blood. This TCR was sampled from a human donor in a cohort sampled during active COVID-19. The CDR3 loop is CATSDLEGLAGGRKETQYF. CDR3 DNA sequence: TGTGCCACCAGTGACCTAGAGGGACTAGCGGGAGGCCGAAAAGAGACCCAGTACTTC.